A selection of T cell receptor beta chains follows, all from one sample in a study of T cell changes during pregnancy in multiple sclerosis. The assay was immunoSEQ multiplex PCR, and TCRdb's table has in-frame clones only and misses some. The sample includes 35,000 to 50,000 clones, 88% seen only once; the top ten take 0.95% to 1.5%. Material: CD4+ T cells from peripheral blood mononuclear cells, obtained in the second trimester of pregnancy. The source of these receptors is a female donor with multiple sclerosis, enrolled in a pregnancy study. Each CDR3 is given with its conserved first and last residue. The order of the fields is D gene, J gene, clone size, V gene, CDR3 protein, CDR3 DNA. D genes are given only for firm matches. Clone size, where shown, is once, few, many, or a class for clones that have expanded.

>TRBD2|TRBJ2-5|-|TRBV5-1
CASSPGLAGVETQYF
TGCGCCAGCAGCCCGGGACTAGCGGGAGTAGAGACCCAGTACTTC
>TRBD1|TRBJ2-7|few|TRBV5-1
CASSRGTGVLEQYF
TGCGCCAGCAGTAGGGGGACAGGGGTCCTGGAGCAGTACTTC
>TRBD2|TRBJ2-7|-|TRBV7-2
CASSVGLGRGSFGEQYF
TGTGCCAGCAGCGTGGGCCTCGGGAGGGGAAGTTTCGGCGAGCAGTACTTC
>TRBD1|TRBJ2-5|-|TRBV6-6
CASSSPPTGVETQYF
TGTGCCAGCAGTTCCCCTCCGACAGGGGTGGAGACCCAGTACTTC
>-|TRBJ2-1|-|TRBV9
CASSHWRGGEEEQFF
TGTGCCAGCAGCCATTGGAGGGGGGGGGAAGAAGAGCAGTTCTTC
>TRBD2|TRBJ2-4|-|TRBV5-1
CASSLRGRGGDIQYF
TGCGCCAGCAGCTTGCGGGGGAGGGGCGGGGACATTCAGTACTTC
>-|TRBJ2-2|-|TRBV5-5
CASSFPGGGELFF
TGTGCCAGCAGCTTCCCCGGCGGCGGGGAGCTGTTTTTT
>-|TRBJ2-2|-|TRBV6-5
CASSYSTGPNTGELFF
TGTGCCAGCAGTTACTCTACGGGTCCGAACACCGGGGAGCTGTTTTTT
>TRBD1|TRBJ1-5|once|TRBV19
CASSIDLIGVRGMDQPQHF
TGTGCCAGTAGTATAGACCTTATCGGAGTCAGGGGGATGGATCAGCCCCAGCATTTT
>-|TRBJ2-1|-|TRBV28
CASSFGGGAYNEQFF
TGTGCCAGCAGTTTCGGAGGGGGCGCCTACAATGAGCAGTTCTTC
>-|TRBJ2-1|-|TRBV28
CASSPRTGRVYNEQFF
TGTGCCAGCAGCCCCCGTACAGGGAGGGTCTACAATGAGCAGTTCTTC
>-|TRBJ1-1|-|TRBV5-4
CASSLSRQGGGWNTEAFF
TGTGCCAGCAGCTTGTCCCGCCAGGGCGGCGGATGGAACACTGAAGCTTTCTTT
>-|TRBJ2-1|-|TRBV9
CASSVAGDSYNEQFF
TGTGCCAGCAGCGTAGCGGGAGATTCCTACAATGAGCAGTTCTTC
>TRBD1|TRBJ1-5|-|TRBV7-8
CASSLGGTGGIANQPQHF
TGTGCCAGCAGCTTAGGGGGGACAGGGGGAATTGCTAATCAGCCCCAGCATTTT
>TRBD1|TRBJ2-7|-|TRBV7-8
CASSLGRGNYEQYF
TGTGCCAGCAGCTTAGGCAGGGGGAACTACGAGCAGTACTTC
>TRBD2|TRBJ2-1|-|TRBV7-9
CASRAGGRYNEQFF
TGTGCCAGCAGAGCGGGGGGACGATACAATGAGCAGTTCTTC
>TRBD2|TRBJ2-1|-|TRBV14
CASSPNPGLATEQFF
TGTGCCAGCAGCCCCAATCCGGGACTAGCCACTGAGCAGTTCTTC
>TRBD1|TRBJ1-5|-|TRBV5-6
CASSPQGHNQPQHF
TGTGCCAGCAGCCCACAGGGGCACAATCAGCCCCAGCATTTT
>-|TRBJ1-1|-|TRBV28
CASSLFSYTEAFF
TGTGCCAGCAGTTTATTCAGTTACACTGAAGCTTTCTTT
>-|TRBJ1-3|-|TRBV7-2
CASSLLGEGPGGTIYF
TGTGCCAGCAGCTTATTGGGGGAAGGACCGGGGGGCACCATATATTTT
>TRBD1|TRBJ1-5|few|TRBV19
CASNLRQGTNQPQHF
TGTGCCAGTAATCTCCGACAGGGGACGAATCAGCCCCAGCATTTT
>TRBD2|TRBJ2-7|-|TRBV28
CASSFRTSGRTFYEQYF
TGTGCCAGCAGTTTCAGGACTAGCGGGAGGACCTTCTACGAGCAGTACTTC
>-|TRBJ2-7|-|TRBV28
CASSSTRAMPYEQYF
TGTGCCAGCAGTTCTACCAGGGCCATGCCCTACGAGCAGTACTTC
>TRBD2|TRBJ2-7|-|TRBV10-1
CASSESPRREFYYEQYF
TGCGCCAGCAGTGAATCTCCCCGGCGGGAGTTCTACTACGAGCAGTACTTC
>-|TRBJ1-3|-|TRBV30
CAWRGGAPGNTIYF
TGTGCCTGGAGGGGAGGGGCCCCTGGAAACACCATATATTTT
>-|TRBJ2-3|-|TRBV14
CASSQDLVVTQYF
TGTGCCAGCAGCCAAGATTTGGTAGTTACGCAGTATTTT
>TRBD2|TRBJ2-7|-|TRBV7-8
CASSLVAGGEQYF
TGTGCCAGCAGCTTAGTTGCGGGGGGCGAGCAGTACTTC
>-|TRBJ2-1|-|TRBV19
CASTRGNEQFF
TGTGCCAGTACGCGCGGAAATGAGCAGTTCTTC
>TRBD2|TRBJ2-7|-|TRBV6-4
CASSETSGYEQYF
TGTGCCAGCAGTGAAACTAGCGGGTACGAGCAGTACTTC